The 30 T cell receptor beta chains below all came from one sample that was sequenced in a study of T cells in Graves' hyperthyroidism and ophthalmopathy (dated by TCRdb to between 2018 and 2021). The library was generated by multiplex PCR. Instrument used: Illumina HiSeq 2000. The TCR beta CDR3 regions were amplified from RNA transcripts. The TCR CDR3 was subjected to a first round of RT-PCR using the HTBI primer set and the Qiagen OneStep RT-PCR kit. TCRdb reworked the public reads: Q25 trimming with fastp, MiXCR clone assembly, productive beta chains retained. Rows with one shared CDR3 protein collapse into an entry with the most common genes and DNA. Present in this sample are some 580,000 distinct CDR3 sequences, approximately 15% of which were seen just once. Clones ranked in the top ten supply around 3.5% of the sample. Specimen: blood. The origin of the receptors is a middle-aged woman with Graves' ophthalmopathy.

This clonotype was counted many times. V gene TRBV30 combines with J gene TRBJ2-1, with no clear D. The CDR3 has 12 amino acids. Per germline, CDR1 GTSNPN and CDR2 SVGIG (reference sequence). Trimming shortened V by 4 bases and J by 9 bases, and 13 bases separated the two germline ends. The CDR3 region has the DNA TGTGCCTGGAACCGTGCCGGATTTGAGCAGTTCTTC. Its protein is CAWNRAGFEQFF.

This clonotype was seen many times. The rearrangement joins TRBV5-1 to TRBJ2-1; a weak D match, TRBD1 (5 bases). The CDR3 is made up of 13 amino acids. V shed 0 bases and J shed 6 bases, with 7 bases lying between them. Germline values: CDR1 SGHRS, CDR2 YFSETQ. CDR3 DNA sequence: TGCGCCAGCAGCTTGGCCGACAGCAATGAGCAGTTCTTC. Translating it yields CASSLADSNEQFF.

This clonotype appeared a few times. An end of the junction differs from the germline gene, which may be a read error. The chain combines TRBV6-1 with TRBJ1-5; TRBD1 is a possible D gene (6 bases). This CDR3 is built from 15 residues. Germline V gene data show CDR1 as MNHNS and CDR2 as SASEGT. In DNA, the CDR3 is TGTGCCAGCAGCCTCAGCAGGGGACGAGATCAGCCCCAGCGCTTT. This gives the protein CASSLSRGRDQPQRF.

This clonotype was recorded many times. The DNA for the CDR3 is TGTGCCAGCAGTGCTACAGAAGGGAGCCACGAGCAGTACTTC. As protein: CASSATEGSHEQYF. V and J are TRBV6-1 and TRBJ2-7; D is perhaps TRBD2 (5 bases). The V gene's germline CDR1 is MNHNS and CDR2 SASEGT. Trimming shortened V by 4 bases and J by 5 bases, and 15 bases separated the two germline ends. The CDR3 is 14 residues long.

This chain uses TRBV19 with TRBJ1-5; the match to TRBD1 covers 8 bases. J was trimmed by 3 bases and V by 7 bases; bases with no gene match: 8. The CDR3 has 15 amino acids. CDR1 LNHDA and CDR2 SQIVND come from the germline V gene (reference sequence). In DNA, the CDR3 is TGTGCCAGTAATAACGTCAGGGGGCTCAATCAGCCCCAGCATTTT. Residues: CASNNVRGLNQPQHF.

The CDR3 reads CASSFLGRGLFF. DNA of the CDR3: TGTGCCAGCAGTTTTTTGGGACGAGGACTGTTTTTT. This chain links TRBV12-3 or TRBV12-4 with TRBJ1-4, with D tentatively TRBD1 (5 bases). The V and J ends lost 3 bases and 13 bases respectively, with 12 bases between them. This CDR3 comprises 12 residues.

The table lists this clonotype with a few counts. The V and J genes are TRBV5-5 and TRBJ2-3; D not certain. V was shortened by 2 bases and J by 1 base, with 23 bases between the two germline ends. CDR1 is SGHKS, CDR2 YYEKEE, per germline (reference sequence). The CDR3 sequence is 19 residues long. Here the CDR3 reads CASSLSTARIGPRTDTQYF. The DNA for the CDR3 is TGTGCCAGCAGCTTAAGTACAGCGCGGATCGGCCCTCGCACAGATACGCAGTATTTT.

At least ten counts were recorded for this clonotype. The V gene is TRBV3-1, the J gene TRBJ1-3; D remains ambiguous. V dropped 2 bases and J dropped 4 bases, with 9 bases sitting between them. This CDR3 spans 14 amino acids. Germline V gene sequence: CDR1 LGHDT, CDR2 YNNKEL (reference sequence). The CDR3 is CASSQYGEGNTIYF. CDR3 nucleotide sequence: TGTGCCAGCAGCCAATACGGGGAAGGAAACACCATATATTTT.

This clonotype was detected only a few times. This chain joins TRBV7-3 and TRBJ1-5; the D is unclear. The CDR3 is 16 residues long. CDR1 and CDR2 (germline): SGHTA, FQGTGA. The V gene lost 1 base and the J gene lost 1 base, with 11 bases spanning the gap. For the CDR3, the DNA is TGTGCCAGCAGCTTAAGGGGTCCGGTGAGCAATCAGCCCCAGCATTTT. Translating gives CASSLRGPVSNQPQHF. The entire variable domain, with the rest obtained from reference TRBV7-3 and TRBJ1-5, is as follows: GAGVSQTPSNKVTEKGKYVELRCDPISGHTALYWYRQSLGQGPEFLIYFQGTGAADDSGLPNDRFFAVRPEGSVSTLKIQRTERGDSAVYLCASSLRGPVSNQPQHFGDGTRLSIL.

This clonotype occurred a few times. The V call is TRBV20-1, the J call TRBJ1-6; 8 bases are shared with TRBD1. V lost 5 bases to trimming and J lost 0 bases; unmatched junction nucleotides: 3. Per the germline V gene, CDR1 is DFQATT and CDR2 is SNEGSKA (reference sequence). The CDR3 runs 15 residues. For the CDR3, the DNA is TGCAGTGCTTCGGACAGGGACTCCTATAATTCACCCCTCCACTTT. Translated, it gives CSASDRDSYNSPLHF.

This clonotype has just a few counts. This chain connects TRBV7-2 to TRBJ1-5; 10 nucleotides match TRBD1. The CDR3 contains 14 residues. V shed 4 bases, J shed 11 bases, and the junction held 8 bases outside the gene matches. The V gene's germline CDR1 is SGHTA and CDR2 FQGNSA. The CDR3 protein is CASSSGTGEKSQHF. The CDR3 nucleotides are TGTGCCAGCAGCTCCGGGACAGGGGAGAAGTCCCAGCATTTT.

This clonotype has ten or more counts. The chain combines TRBV20-1 with TRBJ2-1; D is perhaps TRBD2 (6 bases). Between the trimmed V and J ends, which lost 8 bases and 2 bases, there was a span of 19 bases. The CDR3 contains 15 residues. In germline, CDR1 is DFQATT, CDR2 SNEGSKA (reference sequence). CDR3 DNA: TGCAGTTCCATCCCCGGGACTTCCACCTACAATGAGCAGTTCTTC. Residues: CSSIPGTSTYNEQFF.

Worth noting for this clonotype: This clone may be a read error of a much larger clone one base away. The J gene is TRBJ2-7, the V gene TRBV5-8; D not resolved. Per germline, CDR1 SGHTS and CDR2 YDEGEE. Trimming stripped 1 base from V and 7 bases from J, with 9 bases between. The CDR3 spans 12 residues. As DNA, the CDR3 is TGTGCCAGCAGCTTGCTGACCGATGAGCAGTACTTC. This encodes CASSLLTDEQYF.

This clonotype was detected many times. The V call is TRBV28, the J call TRBJ2-1; D possibly uses TRBD1 or TRBD2 (5 bases each). CDR1 MDHEN and CDR2 SYDVKM come from the germline V gene. This CDR3 is 15 amino acids long. V lost 3 bases, J lost 0 bases, and 9 bases lay in between. The CDR3: CASSFRAGSYNEQFF. The CDR3 DNA reads TGTGCCAGCAGTTTCAGGGCGGGCTCCTACAATGAGCAGTTCTTC.

This chain connects TRBV5-1 to TRBJ2-5; D is possibly TRBD1 or TRBD2 (5 bases each). The V and J ends lost 0 bases and 7 bases respectively, with 16 bases between them. Per germline, CDR1 SGHRS and CDR2 YFSETQ. The CDR3 totals 15 residues. The CDR3 here is CASSLADGTGRTQYF. The CDR3 region has the DNA TGCGCCAGCAGCTTGGCGGATGGGACGGGTCGGACCCAGTACTTC.

This clonotype has ten or more counts. This chain connects TRBV28 to TRBJ2-5; 7 bases are a match to TRBD2. V trimming: 2 bases; J trimming: 7 bases; junction bases outside the gene matches: 7. Germline V gene lookup returns CDR1 MDHEN and CDR2 SYDVKM. The CDR3 is 14 residues long. CDR3 amino acids: CASSLVGGLGTQYF. The CDR3 nucleotides are TGTGCCAGCAGTTTAGTGGGAGGGCTGGGGACCCAGTACTTC.

This clonotype was observed at least ten times. The chain employs TRBV27 and TRBJ1-6, with TRBD1 identical over 7 bases. CDR1 is MNHEY, CDR2 SMNVEV, per germline (reference sequence). CDR3 length equals 15 residues. After removal of 0 bases from V and 6 bases from J, the junction contained 2 bases not matched to a gene. CDR3 nucleotides: TGTGCCAGCAGTTTATCGGGACAGAGTAATTCACCCCTCCACTTT. Protein sequence: CASSLSGQSNSPLHF.

Concerning this clonotype: The CDR3 end shows no conserved phenylalanine or tryptophan, and so a read error is likely. The chain uses TRBV9 and TRBJ1-5; D possibly corresponds to TRBD1 (5 bases). This CDR3 contains 13 residues. CDR1 is SGDLS, CDR2 YYNGEE, per germline. V was pared by 3 bases and J by 4 bases, with 8 bases between. The CDR3 region has the DNA TGTGCCAGCAGCGGGGACTGGAATCAGCCCCAGCATTCT. Protein sequence: CASSGDWNQPQHS.

The V and J genes are TRBV19 and TRBJ2-5; 8 bases map to TRBD2. Germline lookup yields CDR1 LNHDA and CDR2 SQIVND (reference sequence). CDR3 length: 14 residues. The V segment lost 6 bases and the J segment 2 bases; nucleotides outside the gene matches: 5. Here the CDR3 reads CASSELAGQETQYF. In DNA, the CDR3 is TGTGCCAGTAGCGAGTTAGCGGGGCAAGAGACCCAGTACTTC.

The chain carries TRBV27 and TRBJ2-7, with 11 bases aligning to TRBD1. Germline V CDR1 and CDR2: MNHEY, SMNVEV (reference sequence). Trimming took 4 bases from V and 6 from J; bases not matched to a gene: 5. This CDR3 is built from 14 residues. CDR3 sequence: CASSWDRGAVEQYF. The CDR3 nucleotides read TGTGCCAGCAGTTGGGACAGGGGGGCGGTCGAGCAGTACTTC.

This clonotype was counted ten times or more. This chain uses TRBV3-1 with TRBJ2-7; the match to TRBD1 covers 7 bases. This CDR3 spans 15 amino acids. Unmatched junction bases numbered 10, after V lost 2 bases and J lost 6 bases. Germline values: CDR1 LGHDT, CDR2 YNNKEL (reference sequence). CDR3 sequence (DNA): TGTGCCAGCAGCCAAACGGGACAGCTTCCTGGCGAGCAGTACTTC. Residues: CASSQTGQLPGEQYF.

The chain recombines TRBV7-2 with TRBJ2-2; weak D call: TRBD2 (7 bases). This CDR3 is 15 amino acids long. Germline values: CDR1 SGHTA, CDR2 FQGNSA. The V and J ends lost 6 bases and 5 bases respectively, with 16 bases between them. The CDR3 nucleotides read TGTGCCAGCAGAACAGGGACTACAGCTACCGGGGAGCTGTTTTTT. It yields the protein CASRTGTTATGELFF.

The genes are TRBV3-1 and TRBJ1-3; D remains unclear. Trimming removed 3 bases from V and 4 bases from J, with 7 bases in between. In germline, CDR1 is LGHDT, CDR2 YNNKEL (reference sequence). The CDR3 is made up of 13 amino acids. CDR3 nucleotide sequence: TGTGCCAGCAGCCATCTACAGGGAAACACCATATATTTT. This translates into CASSHLQGNTIYF. Looking up the rest from reference TRBV3-1 and TRBJ1-3 gives the full variable domain: DTAVSQTPKYLVTQMGNDKSIKCEQNLGHDTMYWYKQDSKKFLKIMFSYNNKELIINETVPNRFSPKSPDKAHLNLHINSLELGDSAVYFCASSHLQGNTIYFGEGSWLTVV.

This clonotype was picked up many times. The chain combines TRBV20-1 with TRBJ1-1, with D tentatively TRBD1 (6 bases). This CDR3 has 15 residues. Per germline, CDR1 DFQATT and CDR2 SNEGSKA (reference sequence). V lost 1 base to trimming and J lost 5 bases, with 17 bases between them. Here the CDR3 DNA reads TGCAGTGCTAGAGCCTGGAAGGGGGTCTCAACTGAAGCTTTCTTT. It specifies CSARAWKGVSTEAFF.

For this clonotype: A clone one base away is much larger, so this may be a read error. The conserved closing phenylalanine or tryptophan is absent in this CDR3, likely reflecting a read error. This chain uses TRBV11-3 with TRBJ2-2, with unresolved D. V was pared by 5 bases and J by 3 bases, with 10 bases between. Germline values: CDR1 SGHNT, CDR2 YENEEA. The CDR3 has 14 residues. The CDR3 is CASSGRAHTGELFS. DNA for the CDR3: TGTGCCAGCAGCGGCAGAGCCCACACCGGGGAGCTGTTTTCT.

This clonotype was seen only a few times. The chain recombines TRBV6-1 with TRBJ2-1; 8 positions match TRBD2. The trim removed 4 bases at V and 4 bases at J, leaving 6 bases unmatched. CDR1 is MNHNS and CDR2 is SASEGT in the germline V gene. The CDR3 runs to 15 residues. The CDR3 bases are TGTGCCAGCAGTGGGGCTAGCGGGCCATACAATGAGCAGTTCTTC. Residues: CASSGASGPYNEQFF.

The chain links TRBV7-2 to TRBJ2-6, with D possibly TRBD1 on 6 matching bases. Germline-derived CDR1 and CDR2 are SGHTA and FQGNSA. Trimming shortened V by 6 bases and J by 1 base, and 10 bases separated the two germline ends. The length of the CDR3 is 15 residues. Here the CDR3 DNA reads TGTGCCAGCAGAATTACAGGGTCTGGGGCCAACGTCCTGACTTTC. Translation gives CASRITGSGANVLTF. Full variable domain (outside the CDR3, taken from reference TRBV7-2 and TRBJ2-6): GAGVSQSPSNKVTEKGKDVELRCDPISGHTALYWYRQSLGQGLEFLIYFQGNSAPDKSGLPSDRFSAERTGGSVSTLTIQRTQQEDSAVYLCASRITGSGANVLTFGAGSRLTVL.

This clonotype has more than one count but fewer than ten. The chain joins TRBV27 to TRBJ2-1, with TRBD2 matching over 9 bases. J was trimmed by 7 bases and V by 4 bases; bases with no gene match: 8. Germline V lookup: CDR1 MNHEY, CDR2 SMNVEV (reference sequence). This CDR3 has 15 residues. This CDR3 is CASSSLRGGDNEQFF. The CDR3 DNA sequence: TGTGCCAGCAGTTCCCTTCGCGGGGGGGATAATGAGCAGTTCTTC.

This clonotype was counted many times. This rearrangement joins TRBV20-1 to TRBJ1-1, with D possibly matching TRBD1 (5 bases). V was trimmed by 1 base and J by 5 bases, leaving 11 bases between them. The germline gives CDR1 DFQATT, CDR2 SNEGSKA (reference sequence). This CDR3 region has 13 residues. CDR3 sequence: CSARVQGDTEAFF. CDR3 DNA: TGCAGTGCTAGAGTCCAAGGGGATACTGAAGCTTTCTTT.

This clonotype was observed many times. V and J are TRBV3-1 and TRBJ1-2, with unresolved D. The CDR3 has 14 residues. The germline V gene has CDR1 LGHDT and CDR2 YNNKEL (reference sequence). V dropped 1 base and J dropped 3 bases, with 9 bases sitting between them. The DNA for the CDR3 is TGTGCCAGCAGCCAAGTCGGGTCGGACTATGGCTACACCTTC. Translating gives CASSQVGSDYGYTF.